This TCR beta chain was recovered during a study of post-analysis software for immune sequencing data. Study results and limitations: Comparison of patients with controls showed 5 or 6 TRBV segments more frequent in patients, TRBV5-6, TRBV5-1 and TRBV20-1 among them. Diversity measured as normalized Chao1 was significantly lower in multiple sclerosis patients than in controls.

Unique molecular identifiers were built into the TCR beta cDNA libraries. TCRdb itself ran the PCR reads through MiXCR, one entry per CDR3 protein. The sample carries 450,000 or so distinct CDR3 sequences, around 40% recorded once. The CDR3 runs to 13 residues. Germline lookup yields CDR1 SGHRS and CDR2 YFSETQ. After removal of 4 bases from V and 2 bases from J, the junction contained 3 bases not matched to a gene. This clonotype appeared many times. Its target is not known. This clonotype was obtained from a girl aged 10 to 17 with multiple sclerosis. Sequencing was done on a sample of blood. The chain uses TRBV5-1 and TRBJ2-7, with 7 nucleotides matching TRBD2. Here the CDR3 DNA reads TGCGCCAGCAGCGCCGGACTAGCCTACGAGCAGTACTTC. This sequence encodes CASSAGLAYEQYF. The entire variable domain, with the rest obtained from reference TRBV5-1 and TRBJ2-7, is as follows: KAGVTQTPRYLIKTRGQQVTLSCSPISGHRSVSWYQQTPGQGLQFLFEYFSETQRNKGNFPGRFSGRQFSNSRSEMNVSTLELGDSALYLCASSAGLAYEQYFGPGTRLTVT.